A single sample is the source of the 29 T cell receptor beta chains below, sequenced in a study of blood T cell repertoires in COVID-19 (dated by TCRdb to 2020 to 2021). Library creation used the immunoSEQ multiplex PCR assay. In TCRdb, the immuneACCESS table is reduced to in-frame sequences with V and J assigned. These tables do not hold every clone; where another copy was compared, an unresolved V gene accounts for under half, and the others remain unexplained. Within this sample are 150,000 to 200,000 clones, with 60% to 85% of them counted one time only. The ten largest clones add up to 15% to 20% of the sample. The sample consisted of peripheral blood. These receptor sequences come from a man aged 60 to 75 with active or convalescent COVID-19.

This clone was observed many times. The V and J genes are TRBV7-2 and TRBJ1-5, with a weak D call TRBD1 (6 bases). The ends were cut back, 1 base at V and 8 bases at J, with 15 bases in the middle. Looked up from germline, CDR1 is SGHTA and CDR2 is FQGNSA. The CDR3 totals 15 residues. The CDR3 sequence is CASSLVWGGTKPQHF. The CDR3 DNA follows: TGTGCCAGCAGCTTAGTGTGGGGGGGGACAAAGCCCCAGCATTTT.

This clone appeared many times. The chain uses TRBV5-8 and TRBJ2-1, with a tentative D call TRBD1 (7 bases). Looked up from germline, CDR1 is SGHTS and CDR2 is YDEGEE. Trimming took 8 bases from V and 3 from J, leaving 18 bases between them. This CDR3 comprises 15 residues. This CDR3 is CASRASRGVYNEQFF. CDR3 DNA: TGTGCCAGTCGGGCTTCCAGGGGGGTCTACAATGAGCAGTTCTTC.

The chain couples TRBV4-3 to TRBJ2-2, with TRBD2 matching 9 bases. CDR3 length equals 19 residues. Trimming took 0 bases from V and 4 from J; bases not matched to a gene: 12. Germline CDR1 and CDR2: LGHNA and YSLEER. The CDR3 sequence: CASSQDTTSGTSFTGELFF. In DNA, the CDR3 is TGCGCCAGCAGCCAAGATACCACTTCCGGGACTAGCTTCACCGGGGAGCTGTTTTTT.

V usage is TRBV6-5 and J usage is TRBJ2-7; 7 positions match TRBD2. The length of the CDR3 is 15 residues. Germline CDR1 MNHEY, CDR2 SVGAGI. The J segment lost 4 bases and the V segment lost 2 bases, leaving 8 bases of the junction unmatched. The CDR3 DNA reads TGTGCCAGCAGTTACGTTGTGGGAGGGCTTTACGAGCAGTACTTC. Protein product: CASSYVVGGLYEQYF.

The chain recombines TRBV5-1 with TRBJ2-7; TRBD1 aligns across 8 bases. Looked up from germline, CDR1 is SGHRS and CDR2 is YFSETQ. CDR3 size: 14 residues. The trim removed 4 bases at V and 2 bases at J, leaving 5 bases unmatched. The CDR3 loop reads CASSRPGGTYEQYF. CDR3 bases: TGCGCCAGCAGCCGACCAGGGGGCACCTACGAGCAGTACTTC.

V gene TRBV19 combines with J gene TRBJ1-6; 10 bases are a match to TRBD1. The CDR3 totals 13 residues. After removal of 8 bases from V and 15 bases from J, the junction contained 10 bases not matched to a gene. The V gene's germline CDR1 is LNHDA and CDR2 SQIVND (reference sequence). As DNA, the CDR3 is TGTGCCAGTTCCGACAGGGGGCGATTCCTCCTCCACTTT. It specifies CASSDRGRFLLHF.

The J gene is TRBJ2-6, the V gene TRBV4-3; TRBD1 aligns across 12 bases. V lost 0 bases and J lost 2; bases outside the gene matches: 5. Germline assignment: CDR1 LGHNA and CDR2 YSLEER. The CDR3 is 19 amino acids. The DNA for the CDR3 is TGCGCCAGCAGCCAAGAGGCTGGGACAGGGGGCCCTGGGGCCAACGTCCTGACTTTC. It translates to CASSQEAGTGGPGANVLTF.

This sequence joins TRBV28 and TRBJ1-2; tentative D call: TRBD1 (5 bases). The V gene lost 2 bases and the J gene lost 6 bases, with 16 bases spanning the gap. CDR1 is MDHEN and CDR2 is SYDVKM in the germline V gene. The CDR3 has 15 amino acids. CDR3 region: CASSLSRTLPNGYTF. DNA of the CDR3: TGTGCCAGCAGTTTAAGCAGGACACTCCCGAATGGCTACACCTTC.

This chain uses TRBV7-2 with TRBJ2-4; D might be TRBD1 (6 bases). Trimming left V 1 base short and J 1 base short, with 11 bases between. This CDR3 has 16 residues. Germline-derived CDR1 and CDR2 are SGHTA and FQGNSA. CDR3 in DNA: TGTGCCAGCAGCTTAGTTGCTACAGGGGCCAAAAACATTCAGTACTTC. Its translation: CASSLVATGAKNIQYF.

This chain links TRBV6-5 with TRBJ2-7; TRBD1 aligns across 8 bases. V lost 0 bases and J lost 11; bases outside the gene matches: 6. Germline V lookup: CDR1 MNHEY, CDR2 SVGAGI. This CDR3 has 13 residues. CDR3 sequence: CASSYSRTGTEYF. The CDR3 DNA follows: TGTGCCAGCAGTTACTCCCGGACAGGGACTGAGTACTTC.

The genes are TRBV10-3 and TRBJ2-1; 8 positions match TRBD1. Germline V gene lookup returns CDR1 ENHRY and CDR2 SYGVKD. The CDR3 covers 15 residues. J was trimmed by 3 bases and V by 6 bases; bases with no gene match: 7. CDR3 protein: CAIRNQGAGYNEQFF. The CDR3 DNA sequence: TGTGCCATCAGAAACCAGGGGGCTGGCTACAATGAGCAGTTCTTC.

This clone turned up a few times. The rearrangement uses TRBV5-4 and TRBJ2-1; 11 bases line up with TRBD2. CDR3 length equals 15 residues. Germline loops: CDR1 SGHNT, CDR2 YYREEE (reference sequence). The trim removed 3 bases at V and 10 bases at J, leaving 9 bases unmatched. The CDR3: CASSYGTSGQSEQFF. In DNA, the CDR3 is TGTGCCAGCAGCTACGGGACTAGCGGACAATCAGAGCAGTTCTTC.

This clone was recorded a few times. Mismatch with germline at one junction end may stem from a read error. This chain connects TRBV6-5 to TRBJ1-1, with 8 positions matching TRBD1. Germline CDR1 is MNHEY and CDR2 is SVGAGI. This CDR3 has 14 residues. In nucleotides, the CDR3 is TGTGCCAGCGGCAGACAGGGGTTGAATACTGAAGCTTTCTTT. Its protein is CASGRQGLNTEAFF.

J is TRBJ2-7 and V is TRBV24-1; 7 positions agree with TRBD1. The germline V gene has CDR1 KGHDR and CDR2 SFDVKD. The junction had 9 bases not matched to a gene; V was cut back by 0 bases and J by 5 bases. The CDR3 covers 16 residues. In DNA form, the CDR3 reads TGTGCCACCAGTGATTTGGACCGGACAGGAGGCCACGAGCAGTACTTC. Translated: CATSDLDRTGGHEQYF.

The J gene is TRBJ2-7, the V gene TRBV9; D uncertain. The length of the CDR3 is 13 residues. Trimming left V 0 bases short and J 5 bases short, with 9 bases between. Per the germline V gene, CDR1 is SGDLS and CDR2 is YYNGEE. CDR3 sequence: CASSVDDGHEQYF. The CDR3 nucleotides are TGTGCCAGCAGCGTAGACGATGGCCACGAGCAGTACTTC.

The genes are TRBV7-2 and TRBJ2-7; TRBD2 might be the D (5 bases). CDR1 and CDR2 from the germline V gene are SGHTA and FQGNSA. V was cut by 3 bases and J by 6 bases, with 12 bases left in between. The CDR3 loop spans 13 amino acids. The CDR3 DNA reads as TGTGCCAGCAGCTTCTCTGAGGGCGCCGAGCAGTACTTC. It specifies CASSFSEGAEQYF.

The V call is TRBV7-7, the J call TRBJ2-3, with 10 bases that match TRBD2. Germline assignment: CDR1 SSHAT and CDR2 FNYEAQ (reference sequence). The CDR3 is 18 amino acids. V lost 4 bases to trimming and J lost 1 base; unmatched junction nucleotides: 11. CDR3 residues: CASSSAGGPCPRTDTQYF. For the CDR3, the DNA is TGTGCCAGCAGCTCAGCGGGAGGGCCTTGTCCTCGCACAGATACGCAGTATTTT. Supplemented by reference TRBV7-7 and TRBJ2-3, the full variable domain reads GAGVSQSPRYKVTKRGQDVTLRCDPISSHATLYWYQQALGQGPEFLTYFNYEAQPDKSGLPSDRFSAERPEGSISTLTIQRTEQRDSAMYRCASSSAGGPCPRTDTQYFGPGTRLTVL.

J is TRBJ2-1 and V is TRBV28; TRBD2 agrees at 10 bases. The ends lost 3 bases at V and 0 bases at J; junction bases unmatched: 11. Germline assignment: CDR1 MDHEN and CDR2 SYDVKM. This CDR3 has 19 residues. The CDR3 DNA follows: TGTGCCAGCAGTTTCCCCCGGGGATCTAGCGGGAGCTCCTACAATGAGCAGTTCTTC. It yields the protein CASSFPRGSSGSSYNEQFF.

The chain links TRBV19 to TRBJ1-6, with TRBD1 matching 7 bases. The V and J ends lost 9 bases and 5 bases, in that order; junction bases with no gene match: 16. CDR1 and CDR2 from the germline V gene are LNHDA and SQIVND (reference sequence). The CDR3 is 17 residues long. CDR3 region: CASRTQTNRGHNSPLHF. CDR3 nucleotide sequence: TGTGCCAGCCGGACCCAGACCAACAGGGGACATAATTCACCCCTCCACTTT.

The chain is built from TRBV7-2 and TRBJ2-7, with 12 nucleotides matching TRBD2. Germline lookup yields CDR1 SGHTA and CDR2 FQGNSA. J lost 4 bases, V lost 5 bases, and 6 bases had no gene match. CDR3 size: 15 residues. CDR3 nucleotides: TGTGCCAGCAGCCCGACTAGCGGGAGATTTTACGAGCAGTACTTC. This codes for CASSPTSGRFYEQYF.

This chain joins TRBV7-2 and TRBJ2-3, with TRBD2 matching over 12 bases. Germline CDR1 reads SGHTA; CDR2 reads FQGNSA. The CDR3 runs to 16 residues. V lost 5 bases and J lost 5; bases outside the gene matches: 8. Written as DNA, the CDR3 is TGTGCCAGCAGCGTGGGACTAGCGGGCAAAGGAGATACGCAGTATTTT. Translated, it gives CASSVGLAGKGDTQYF.

The chain joins TRBV7-5 to TRBJ2-7; the table gives TRBD2 as D, unverified against the DNA. TRBV7-5 constitutes a pseudogene. The CDR3 length is 12 residues. CDR3 DNA sequence: TGTGTCTCCTTAGGGGGAGGGGTCGAGCAGTACTTC. Translating gives CVSLGGGVEQYF.

A remark on this clone: One end of the junction does not line up with germline, which may come from a read error. The rearrangement links TRBV7-2 to TRBJ2-1, with no clear D. The CDR3 is made up of 12 amino acids. CDR1 is SGHTA and CDR2 is FQGNSA in the germline V gene. The CDR3, as DNA: TGTGCCAGCAGCTTCTCCCTGAGCGAGCGGTTCTTC. The encoded protein is CASSFSLSERFF.

The V and J genes are TRBV3-1 (or the pseudogene TRBV3-2) and TRBJ2-1, with 7 bases aligning to TRBD2. CDR1 is LGHDT, CDR2 YNNKEL, per germline (reference sequence). The CDR3 runs to 15 residues. V shed 1 base, J shed 5 bases, and the junction held 5 bases outside the gene matches. CDR3 amino acids: CASSQGGLADNEQFF. The CDR3 DNA is TGTGCCAGCAGCCAAGGTGGGCTAGCGGACAATGAGCAGTTCTTC.

The genes are TRBV28 and TRBJ2-3, with 8 bases identical to TRBD2. The CDR3 is 18 amino acids. The V gene end was trimmed by 4 bases and the J gene end by 6 bases; junction bases not matched to a gene: 18. In germline, CDR1 is MDHEN, CDR2 SYDVKM. The CDR3 bases are TGTGCCAGCAGTTCCCCAGCGGGAGATCTGGTTTTAAGGGATACGCAGTATTTT. Translated, it gives CASSSPAGDLVLRDTQYF.

This chain joins TRBV29-1 and TRBJ2-3; TRBD2 matches at 7 bases. This CDR3 comprises 14 residues. Germline CDR1 is SQVTM and CDR2 is ANQGSEA. The V and J ends lost 5 bases and 4 bases, in that order; junction bases with no gene match: 9. CDR3 loop: CSVSGAGDPDTQYF. CDR3 DNA sequence: TGCAGCGTTTCTGGGGCGGGAGATCCAGATACGCAGTATTTT.

The CDR3 protein is CASSIGGRRGDTQYF. The CDR3 region has the DNA TGTGCCAGTAGTATTGGGGGACGACGGGGGGATACGCAGTATTTT. The gene calls are TRBV19 and TRBJ2-3; D perhaps matches TRBD2 (6 bases). Germline V gene sequence: CDR1 LNHDA, CDR2 SQIVND (reference sequence). V lost 3 bases to trimming and J lost 6 bases, with 16 bases between them. The CDR3 sequence is 15 residues long.

The gene calls are TRBV27 and TRBJ2-7; 7 bases align to TRBD2. This CDR3 contains 12 residues. CDR1 is MNHEY, CDR2 SMNVEV, per germline (reference sequence). The CDR3: CVSGTTWGEQYF. The CDR3 bases are TGTGTCTCCGGGACTACCTGGGGCGAGCAGTACTTC.

This clone has a single count. V gene TRBV25-1 combines with J gene TRBJ2-5, with D perhaps matching TRBD1 (6 bases). V gave up 8 bases and J gave up 5 bases, with 18 bases separating them. CDR3 length: 14 residues. Germline assignment: CDR1 MGHDK and CDR2 SYGVNS. The CDR3 is CASSGTPFWETQYF. The CDR3, as DNA: TGTGCCAGCTCGGGGACACCCTTCTGGGAGACCCAGTACTTC.